The 23 T cell receptor beta chains presented below share a single source sample, sequenced in a study of CD8+CD57+ T cells in acquired aplastic anemia. Investigators profiled TCR beta VDJ and CDR3 from genomic DNA template. MiXCR, applied by TCRdb to the reads, yields one record per CDR3 protein. The sample carries about 200,000 distinct CDR3 sequences, about 60% recorded once. Patients sequenced had flow cytometry evidence of CD8+CD57+ cell expansion. The sequenced sample was sorted CD4+, CD8+, or CD8+CD57+ T cells (not recorded which) from PBMCs. The receptor source for this set is a human donor with aplastic anemia.

This clonotype has more than one count but fewer than ten. The chain carries TRBV25-1 and TRBJ2-3, with 8 nucleotides matching TRBD2. This CDR3 spans 15 amino acids. Germline assignment: CDR1 MGHDK and CDR2 SYGVNS. J was trimmed by 3 bases and V by 3 bases; bases with no gene match: 5. CDR3 protein: CASSDDERGTDTQYF. CDR3 in DNA: TGTGCCAGCAGTGATGATGAGCGGGGGACAGATACGCAGTATTTT. Full variable domain (missing parts from reference TRBV25-1 and TRBJ2-3): EADIYQTPRYLVIGTGKKITLECSQTMGHDKMYWYQQDPGMELHLIHYSYGVNSTEKGDLSSESTVSRIRTEHFPLTLESARPSHTSQYLCASSDDERGTDTQYFGPGTRLTVL.

The chain uses TRBV15 and TRBJ1-5; possibly TRBD1 for D (5 bases). CDR3 length: 16 residues. Trimming cost V 10 bases and J 2 bases, with 21 bases left between them. Germline values: CDR1 LNHNV, CDR2 YYDKDF (reference sequence). The CDR3 sequence: CASTNSGTSRNQPQHF. The CDR3 DNA sequence: TGTGCCAGTACTAACTCGGGGACGTCCCGCAATCAGCCCCAGCATTTT.

The chain employs TRBV7-2 and TRBJ2-2, with 8 positions matching TRBD1. J lost 0 bases, V lost 6 bases, and 3 bases had no gene match. Germline loops: CDR1 SGHTA, CDR2 FQGNSA. This CDR3 has 15 residues. The CDR3 spells CASRRTGTNTGELFF. DNA for the CDR3: TGTGCCAGCAGAAGGACAGGGACGAACACCGGGGAGCTGTTTTTT.

The chain couples TRBV25-1 to TRBJ2-2; D perhaps matches TRBD2 (5 bases). The germline CDR1 and CDR2 sequences are MGHDK and SYGVNS. The germline V and J ends were trimmed by 4 bases and 3 bases, with 9 bases remaining between them. The CDR3 totals 14 residues. The CDR3 region is CASSVGADTGELFF. As DNA, the CDR3 is TGTGCCAGCAGTGTGGGAGCGGACACCGGGGAGCTGTTTTTT.

The V and J genes are TRBV7-2 and TRBJ2-7; 14 bases are a match to TRBD2. Losses at the gene ends were 5 bases for V and 7 bases for J; bases not matched to a gene: 10. The CDR3 covers 16 residues. Germline CDR1 SGHTA, CDR2 FQGNSA. CDR3 in amino acids: CASSGAGLAGGREQYF. CDR3 nucleotides: TGTGCCAGCAGCGGAGCAGGACTAGCGGGAGGAAGGGAGCAGTACTTC.

The V and J genes are TRBV20-1 and TRBJ2-7, with no clear D. This CDR3 comprises 14 residues. Germline-derived CDR1 and CDR2 are DFQATT and SNEGSKA (reference sequence). The ends were cut back, 3 bases at V and 3 bases at J, with 15 bases in the middle. CDR3 sequence: CSASAPDRHYEQYF. DNA for the CDR3: TGCAGTGCTAGCGCGCCGGATCGTCACTACGAGCAGTACTTC.

V gene TRBV7-3 combines with J gene TRBJ1-5; D gene unclear. The germline gives CDR1 SGHTA, CDR2 FQGTGA. The CDR3 contains 14 residues. V was trimmed by 5 bases and J by 5 bases, leaving 13 bases between them. CDR3 sequence reads: CASSVGLSYQPQHF. The CDR3 coding sequence is TGTGCCAGCAGCGTTGGACTTTCATATCAGCCCCAGCATTTT.

The chain uses TRBV14 and TRBJ2-7, with 10 bases fitting TRBD2. The germline V gene encodes CDR1 SGHDN and CDR2 FVKESK. Trimming took 4 bases from V and 5 from J; bases not matched to a gene: 17. The CDR3 runs to 18 residues. The CDR3 loop is CASSRHGASGRSRNEQYF. CDR3 in DNA: TGTGCCAGCAGCCGGCACGGGGCTAGCGGGAGAAGTCGTAACGAGCAGTACTTC.

This clonotype was observed a handful of times. The gene calls are TRBV15 and TRBJ2-3, with 9 bases matching TRBD2. The CDR3 runs 16 residues. Germline values: CDR1 LNHNV, CDR2 YYDKDF (reference sequence). Unmatched junction bases numbered 3, after V lost 1 base and J lost 1 base. The CDR3 nucleotides are TGTGCCACCAGCAGAGGGGAGCGGGGGGGCACAGATACGCAGTATTTT. Translated, it gives CATSRGERGGTDTQYF.

This chain connects TRBV29-1 to TRBJ1-1; 8 bases align to TRBD1. The CDR3 length is 13 residues. Germline values: CDR1 SQVTM, CDR2 ANQGSEA. Germline trimming cut 7 bases from V and 4 bases from J; bases unmatched to any gene: 8. CDR3 DNA: TGCAGCGCTTACAGGGGGGCGACCACTGAAGCTTTCTTT. Amino acids: CSAYRGATTEAFF.

The rearrangement links TRBV5-1 to TRBJ2-7, with 7 nucleotides matching TRBD1. The germline gives CDR1 SGHRS, CDR2 YFSETQ. The V and J ends lost 0 bases and 0 bases, in that order; junction bases with no gene match: 6. The CDR3 runs to 16 residues. CDR3 protein: CASSLAGDRASYEQYF. The CDR3 region has the DNA TGCGCCAGCAGCTTGGCCGGAGACAGGGCCTCCTACGAGCAGTACTTC.

Remarks on this clonotype: As the CDR3 is not closed by the conserved phenylalanine or tryptophan, this likely results from a read error. This chain joins TRBV5-1 and TRBJ2-1; no firm D call. V was clipped by 4 bases and J by 5 bases, with 4 bases between them. CDR3 length: 11 amino acids. The germline CDR1 and CDR2 sequences are SGHRS and YFSETQ. The CDR3 region is CASSPNNEQFL. CDR3 in DNA: TGCGCCAGCAGCCCAAACAATGAGCAGTTCCTC.

As for this clonotype: The junction differs from germline at one of its ends, possibly a read error. The chain couples TRBV10-3 to TRBJ2-1, with D hard to call. Germline CDR1 reads ENHRY; CDR2 reads SYGVKD. The CDR3 contains 16 residues. CDR3 nucleotides: TGTGCCAGCAGTGAGTTCGTAGTCTCCTCCAACAATGAGCAGTTCTTC. It specifies CASSEFVVSSNNEQFF.

V and J are TRBV6-2 or TRBV6-3 and TRBJ2-5; 7 bases fit TRBD1. J lost 4 bases, V lost 4 bases, and 3 bases had no gene match. Germline V gene data show CDR1 as MNHEY and CDR2 as SVGEGT. The CDR3 covers 13 residues. DNA of the CDR3: TGTGCCAGCAGTTCGTGGACAGGAGAGACCCAGTACTTC. Its translation is CASSSWTGETQYF.

The gene calls are TRBV9 and TRBJ2-7, with 7 bases lining up with TRBD2. CDR1 and CDR2 (germline): SGDLS, YYNGEE. The V gene end was trimmed by 4 bases and the J gene end by 4 bases; junction bases not matched to a gene: 8. The length of the CDR3 is 14 residues. In nucleotides, the CDR3 is TGTGCCAGCAGCATTGGGAGCGGGGCTTACGAGCAGTACTTC. As protein: CASSIGSGAYEQYF.

The CDR3 DNA follows: TGCGCCAGCAGCCAAGAGGTACTTTCCAGCGCCGGAACCCAGTACTTC. It is translated as CASSQEVLSSAGTQYF. The V call is TRBV4-3, the J call TRBJ2-5; D not certain. CDR1 is LGHNA, CDR2 YSLEER, per germline. The ends were cut back, 0 bases at V and 8 bases at J, with 19 bases in the middle. The CDR3 is 16 residues long.

With respect to this clonotype: The junction and the germline gene differ at one end; a read error may be behind it. The V and J genes are TRBV2 and TRBJ2-7; 9 bases fit TRBD2. The CDR3 totals 14 residues. The V gene's germline CDR1 is SNHLY and CDR2 FYNNEI. The CDR3 protein is CTSSAGLAVNEQYF. In nucleotides, the CDR3 is TGTACCAGCAGTGCGGGACTAGCAGTCAACGAGCAGTACTTC.

This chain uses TRBV7-7 with TRBJ2-1; D gene ambiguous. The V end lost 3 bases, the J end lost 9 bases, and 12 bases lay between the germline ends. This CDR3 has 13 amino acids. The germline V gene has CDR1 SSHAT and CDR2 FNYEAQ (reference sequence). CDR3 sequence (DNA): TGTGCCAGCAGCTTGGTAGAGGACGGTGAGCAGTTCTTC. This translates into CASSLVEDGEQFF.

The chain couples TRBV9 to TRBJ2-3, with D perhaps matching TRBD1 (6 bases). This CDR3 is 16 amino acids long. Germline CDR1 reads SGDLS; CDR2 reads YYNGEE. Trimming removed 4 bases from V and 1 base from J, with 16 bases in between. Here the CDR3 DNA reads TGTGCCAGCAGCTCTGCCGGGACACGAGGCACAGATACGCAGTATTTT. This encodes CASSSAGTRGTDTQYF.

As DNA, the CDR3 is TGTGCCAGCAGTGATGTGGGGAATTCGAACACTGAAGCTTTCTTT. It is translated as CASSDVGNSNTEAFF. This chain links TRBV2 with TRBJ1-1; D gene ambiguous. Deletions cut 3 bases from V and 1 base from J, with 12 bases between. CDR1 and CDR2 from the germline V gene are SNHLY and FYNNEI. The CDR3 covers 15 residues.

The CDR3 loop is CASSMTGVEAFF. The CDR3 DNA sequence: TGTGCCAGCAGCATGACAGGGGTTGAGGCTTTCTTT. The chain uses TRBV7-9 and TRBJ1-1; 8 bases agree with TRBD1. CDR3 length equals 12 residues. Germline CDR1 is SEHNR and CDR2 is FQNEAQ (reference sequence). The junction had 7 bases not matched to a gene; V was cut back by 5 bases and J by 11 bases.

The genes are TRBV24-1 and TRBJ2-1, with 7 positions matching TRBD1. Trimming took 7 bases from V and 1 from J; bases not matched to a gene: 3. CDR1 is KGHDR and CDR2 is SFDVKD in the germline V gene. This CDR3 is 14 amino acids long. DNA of the CDR3: TGTGCCACCAGCCTCAGGGGGTCCTACAATGAGCAGTTCTTC. This translates into CATSLRGSYNEQFF.

The chain has TRBV24-1 and TRBJ2-1, with 9 bases lining up with TRBD2. J gave up 0 bases and V 4 bases, and 12 bases lay outside the gene matches. The CDR3 runs 19 residues. Germline V CDR1 and CDR2: KGHDR, SFDVKD. As DNA, the CDR3 is TGTGCCACCAGTGAGACCATACTAGCGGGTTTGAGCTCCTACAATGAGCAGTTCTTC. This gives the protein CATSETILAGLSSYNEQFF.